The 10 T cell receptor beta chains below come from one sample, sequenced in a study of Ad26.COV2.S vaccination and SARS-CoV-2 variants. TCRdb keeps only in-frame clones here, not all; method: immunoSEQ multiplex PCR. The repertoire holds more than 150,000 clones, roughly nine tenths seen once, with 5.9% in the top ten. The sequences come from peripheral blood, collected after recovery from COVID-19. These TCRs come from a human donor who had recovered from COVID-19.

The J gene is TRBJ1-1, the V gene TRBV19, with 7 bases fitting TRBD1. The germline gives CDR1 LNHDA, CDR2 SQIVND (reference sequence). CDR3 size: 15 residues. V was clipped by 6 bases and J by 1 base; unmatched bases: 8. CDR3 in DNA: TGTGCCAGTAGCGCCGACAGGGAGGGGAACACTGAAGCTTTCTTT. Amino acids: CASSADREGNTEAFF.

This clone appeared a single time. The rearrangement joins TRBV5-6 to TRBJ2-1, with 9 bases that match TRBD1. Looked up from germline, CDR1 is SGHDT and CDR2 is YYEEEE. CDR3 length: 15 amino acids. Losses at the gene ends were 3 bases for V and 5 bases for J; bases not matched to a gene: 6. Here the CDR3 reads CASSWTGQGNNEQFF. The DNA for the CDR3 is TGTGCCAGCAGCTGGACGGGACAGGGCAACAATGAGCAGTTCTTC.

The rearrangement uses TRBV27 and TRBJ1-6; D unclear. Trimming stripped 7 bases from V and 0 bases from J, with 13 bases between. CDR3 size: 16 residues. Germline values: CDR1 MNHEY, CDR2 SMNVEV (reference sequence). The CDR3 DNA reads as TGTGCCAGCAAGGCTGAGCTGAGCTCCTATAATTCACCCCTCCACTTT. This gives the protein CASKAELSSYNSPLHF.

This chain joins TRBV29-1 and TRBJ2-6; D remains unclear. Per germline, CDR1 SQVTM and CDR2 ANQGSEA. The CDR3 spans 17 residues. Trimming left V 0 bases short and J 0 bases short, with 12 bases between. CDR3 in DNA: TGCAGCGTTGAAGATCTTCTGTCCCCCTCTGGGGCCAACGTCCTGACTTTC. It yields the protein CSVEDLLSPSGANVLTF.

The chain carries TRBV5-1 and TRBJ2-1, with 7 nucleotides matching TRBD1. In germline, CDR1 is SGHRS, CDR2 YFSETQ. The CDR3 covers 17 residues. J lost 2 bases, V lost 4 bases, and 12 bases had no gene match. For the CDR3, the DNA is TGCGCCAGCAGCCCGGGGCTTGGGCAGGGGGCCTACAATGAGCAGTTCTTC. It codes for CASSPGLGQGAYNEQFF.

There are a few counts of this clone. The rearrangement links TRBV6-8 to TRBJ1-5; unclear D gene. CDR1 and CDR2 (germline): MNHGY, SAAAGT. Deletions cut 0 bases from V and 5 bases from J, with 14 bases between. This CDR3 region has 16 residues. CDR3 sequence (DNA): TGTGCCAGCAGTTACTCACGGTTGATTATCTATCAGCCCCAGCATTTT. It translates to CASSYSRLIIYQPQHF.

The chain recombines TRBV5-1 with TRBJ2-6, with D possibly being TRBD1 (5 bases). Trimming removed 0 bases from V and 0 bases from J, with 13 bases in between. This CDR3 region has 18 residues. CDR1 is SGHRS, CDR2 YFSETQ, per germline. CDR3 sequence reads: CASSLDPRDSSGANVLTF. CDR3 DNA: TGCGCCAGCAGCTTGGACCCCAGGGATAGCTCTGGGGCCAACGTCCTGACTTTC.

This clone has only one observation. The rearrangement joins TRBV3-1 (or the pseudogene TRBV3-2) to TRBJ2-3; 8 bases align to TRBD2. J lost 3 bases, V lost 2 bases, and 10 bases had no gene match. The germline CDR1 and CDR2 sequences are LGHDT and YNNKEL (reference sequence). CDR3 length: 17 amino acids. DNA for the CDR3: TGTGCCAGCAGCCAACGGGGCGGGGGGATAGTAACAGATACGCAGTATTTT. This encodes CASSQRGGGIVTDTQYF.

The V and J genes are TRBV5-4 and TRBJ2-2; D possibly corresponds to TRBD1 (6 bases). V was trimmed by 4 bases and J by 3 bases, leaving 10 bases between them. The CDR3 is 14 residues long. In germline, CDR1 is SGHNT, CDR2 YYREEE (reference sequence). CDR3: CASSKGVDTGELFF. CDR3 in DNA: TGTGCCAGCAGCAAGGGGGTGGACACCGGGGAGCTGTTTTTT.

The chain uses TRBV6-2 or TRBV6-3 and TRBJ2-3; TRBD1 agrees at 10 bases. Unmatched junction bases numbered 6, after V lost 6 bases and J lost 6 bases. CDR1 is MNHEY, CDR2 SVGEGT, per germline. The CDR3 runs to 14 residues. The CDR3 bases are TGTGCCAGCAGCCGCGGACAGGGGGGGGATACGCAGTATTTT. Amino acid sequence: CASSRGQGGDTQYF.